The clone carrying this T cell receptor (beta chain) was detected only once. What it binds is not known. Method: immunoSEQ multiplex PCR; TCRdb's copy keeps in-frame clones and lacks some. This repertoire shows over 50,000 clones, over 80% found once; its top ten account for approximately 4.6%. Looked up from germline, CDR1 is SEHNR and CDR2 is FQNEAQ (reference sequence). The CDR3 contains 15 residues. Trimming took 4 bases from V and 5 from J; bases not matched to a gene: 6. The sample originates from a study of a mutant IDH1 vaccine in newly diagnosed glioma. Overall study: There were roughly 62% males and around 40% females among treated patients, whose mean age was approximately 44 years. Prior therapy was radiotherapy, temozolomide, or both; most received both.

Overall study results and limits: Pseudoprogression apparently tracked independently of changes in top peripheral T cell clonotypes.

Time point: week 5, during vaccination. Every single dose of the vaccine, 300 ug of mutant IDH1 20-mer peptide, came with topical imiquimod. The sequence derives from a woman aged 35 to 49 with glioma. This specimen was PBMCs, taken from a glioma patient whose treatment included an IDH1 peptide vaccine. The J gene is TRBJ2-2, the V gene TRBV7-9; TRBD1 matches 8 bases. The CDR3 protein is CASSYLTGETGELFF. The CDR3 nucleotides are TGTGCCAGCAGCTACTTGACAGGGGAAACCGGGGAGCTGTTTTTT.